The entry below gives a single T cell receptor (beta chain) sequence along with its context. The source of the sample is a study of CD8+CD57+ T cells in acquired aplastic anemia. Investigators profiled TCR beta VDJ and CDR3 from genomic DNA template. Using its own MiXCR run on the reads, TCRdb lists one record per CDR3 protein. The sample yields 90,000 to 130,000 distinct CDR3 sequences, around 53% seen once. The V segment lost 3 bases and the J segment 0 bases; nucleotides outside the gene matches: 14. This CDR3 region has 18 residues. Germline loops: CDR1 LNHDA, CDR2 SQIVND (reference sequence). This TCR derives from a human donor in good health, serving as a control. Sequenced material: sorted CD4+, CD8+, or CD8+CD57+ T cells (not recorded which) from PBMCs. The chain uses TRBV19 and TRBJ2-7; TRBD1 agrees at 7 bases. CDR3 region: CASSIKLPDRLGSYEQYF. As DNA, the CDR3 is TGTGCCAGTAGTATCAAACTACCGGACAGGCTGGGCTCCTACGAGCAGTACTTC.